These 21 T cell receptor beta chains share one sample of origin, sequenced in a study of cytomegalovirus exposure and HLA in healthy donors. A multiplex PCR was run with 60 Vbeta primers and 13 Jbeta primers. Sequencing used immunoSEQ multiplex PCR; TCRdb keeps in-frame clones, though not all of them. Of roughly 160,000 clones in the sample, 80% to 90% were seen once. The sample was PBMCs. These receptors were obtained from a woman aged 25 to 39 in good health and CMV-seropositive.

The rearrangement joins TRBV5-1 to TRBJ1-2; TRBD1 matches at 10 bases. The CDR3 is made up of 14 amino acids. Germline V gives CDR1 SGHRS, CDR2 YFSETQ. V lost 1 base to trimming and J lost 4 bases; unmatched junction nucleotides: 1. The CDR3: CASSLRTGGYGYTF. The CDR3 coding sequence is TGCGCCAGCAGCTTGAGGACAGGGGGCTATGGCTACACCTTC.

The V gene is TRBV9, the J gene TRBJ2-2, with 12 bases lining up with TRBD1. Germline V lookup: CDR1 SGDLS, CDR2 YYNGEE. The CDR3 has 15 amino acids. After removal of 4 bases from V and 8 bases from J, the junction contained 6 bases not matched to a gene. CDR3 residues: CASSLGTGGWGELFF. Written as DNA, the CDR3 is TGTGCCAGCAGCCTAGGGACAGGGGGCTGGGGGGAGCTGTTTTTT. Full variable domain (outside the CDR3, taken from reference TRBV9 and TRBJ2-2): DSGVTQTPKHLITATGQRVTLRCSPRSGDLSVYWYQQSLDQGLQFLIQYYNGEERAKGNILERFSAQQFPDLHSELNLSSLELGDSALYFCASSLGTGGWGELFFGEGSRLTVL.

The J gene is TRBJ1-2, the V gene TRBV4-3; D ambiguous. V lost 0 bases to trimming and J lost 5 bases, with 16 bases between them. The CDR3 contains 16 residues. Germline V gives CDR1 LGHNA, CDR2 YSLEER. The CDR3 region is CASSQEPRIVTYGYTF. CDR3 DNA: TGCGCCAGCAGCCAAGAACCCCGAATTGTGACTTATGGCTACACCTTC.

The genes are TRBV4-3 and TRBJ1-2; D possibly corresponds to TRBD1 (6 bases). The ends were cut back, 1 base at V and 6 bases at J, with 12 bases in the middle. The germline V gene encodes CDR1 LGHNA and CDR2 YSLEER. This CDR3 has 14 residues. The CDR3 coding sequence is TGCGCCAGCAGCCAAGCTAACAGGGACAATGGCTACACCTTC. It is translated as CASSQANRDNGYTF.

The V call is TRBV2, the J call TRBJ1-1; D might be TRBD1 (6 bases). Per germline, CDR1 SNHLY and CDR2 FYNNEI. The CDR3 extends over 15 amino acids. Trimming shortened V by 1 base and J by 3 bases, and 12 bases separated the two germline ends. CDR3 nucleotides: TGTGCCAGCAGTGAAGTACAGGGCTCGTACACTGAAGCTTTCTTT. It is translated as CASSEVQGSYTEAFF.

This sequence joins TRBV27 and TRBJ1-2, with no clear D. The CDR3 totals 13 residues. Between the trimmed V and J ends, which lost 5 bases and 1 base, there was a span of 8 bases. The germline V gene encodes CDR1 MNHEY and CDR2 SMNVEV (reference sequence). The CDR3 loop is CASSRRDNYGYTF. The CDR3 DNA follows: TGTGCCAGCAGTCGCCGAGATAACTATGGCTACACCTTC.

This chain joins TRBV6-6 and TRBJ2-3, with D maybe TRBD2 (6 bases). Germline V gene data show CDR1 as MNHNY and CDR2 as SVGAGI (reference sequence). This CDR3 comprises 13 residues. V dropped 6 bases and J dropped 6 bases, with 13 bases sitting between them. The CDR3, as DNA: TGTGCCAGCAGCCGGGACTTTGAGGATACGCAGTATTTT. Encoded protein: CASSRDFEDTQYF.

The CDR3 DNA follows: TGTGCCAGCAGCTTCGGTCTAGATACGCAGTATTTT. Translated: CASSFGLDTQYF. V and J are TRBV7-6 and TRBJ2-3; unclear D gene. The length of the CDR3 is 12 residues. V was trimmed by 3 bases and J by 5 bases, leaving 6 bases between them. From germline, CDR1 is SGHVS and CDR2 FNYEAQ. Variable domain in full (rest from reference TRBV7-6 and TRBJ2-3): GAGVSQSPRYKVTKRGQDVALRCDPISGHVSLYWYRQALGQGPEFLTYFNYEAQQDKSGLPNDRFSAERPEGSISTLTIQRTEQRDSAMYRCASSFGLDTQYFGPGTRLTVL.

The chain employs TRBV28 and TRBJ2-5; a weak D match, TRBD2 (6 bases). CDR1 is MDHEN, CDR2 SYDVKM, per germline. This CDR3 has 15 residues. Trimming cost V 3 bases and J 2 bases, with 13 bases left between them. The CDR3, as DNA: TGTGCCAGCAGTTTTGACGGGGAGGTACAAGAGACCCAGTACTTC. This translates into CASSFDGEVQETQYF.

The chain employs TRBV5-1 and TRBJ2-7; no definite D call. CDR1 and CDR2 (germline): SGHRS, YFSETQ. This CDR3 region has 14 residues. V was cut by 0 bases and J by 2 bases, with 9 bases left in between. CDR3 sequence reads: CASSLVGGAYEQYF. CDR3 nucleotides: TGCGCCAGCAGCTTGGTTGGCGGCGCCTACGAGCAGTACTTC.

This clone has more than one count but fewer than ten. V usage is TRBV10-3 and J usage is TRBJ2-2, with D possibly matching TRBD2 (5 bases). The CDR3 extends over 15 amino acids. Trimming pared 8 bases from V and 4 bases from J, leaving 17 bases between. In germline, CDR1 is ENHRY, CDR2 SYGVKD. CDR3 DNA: TGTGCCATCCTTGGCCGAGGGATCAGCACCGGGGAGCTGTTTTTT. Translation gives CAILGRGISTGELFF.

The chain couples TRBV7-8 to TRBJ1-1; TRBD1 agrees at 7 bases. The CDR3 is 17 residues long. CDR1 and CDR2 (germline): SGHVS, FQNEAQ. V gave up 5 bases and J gave up 1 base; unmatched junction bases: 13. CDR3 region: CASSISGQGVTNTEAFF. As DNA, the CDR3 is TGTGCCAGCAGCATTAGTGGTCAGGGGGTAACGAACACTGAAGCTTTCTTT.

The gene calls are TRBV11-2 and TRBJ1-2, with D uncertain. The CDR3 loop spans 14 amino acids. Trimming pared 3 bases from V and 1 base from J, leaving 9 bases between. Germline V lookup: CDR1 SGHAT, CDR2 FQNNGV. CDR3 in amino acids: CASSFLGVNYGYTF. The CDR3 DNA sequence: TGTGCCAGCAGCTTTTTGGGAGTTAACTATGGCTACACCTTC.

This clone showed up just once. The rearrangement links TRBV25-1 to TRBJ1-1; 7 nucleotides agree with TRBD1. Germline V CDR1 and CDR2: MGHDK, SYGVNS. With V trimmed by 6 bases and J by 5 bases, 9 bases remained unmatched. The CDR3 spans 14 residues. CDR3 residues: CASRGDRALTEAFF. CDR3 sequence (DNA): TGTGCCAGCAGGGGCGACAGGGCGCTTACTGAAGCTTTCTTT.

The V call is TRBV5-1, the J call TRBJ1-5, with TRBD1 matching 9 bases. Germline CDR1 and CDR2: SGHRS and YFSETQ. The CDR3 is made up of 14 amino acids. V lost 4 bases and J lost 6; bases outside the gene matches: 5. The CDR3 here is CASSPGTGFQPQHF. CDR3 bases: TGCGCCAGCAGCCCGGGGACAGGGTTTCAGCCCCAGCATTTT.

Worth noting for this clone: Other DNA sequences in the same sample also yield this CDR3. The V and J genes are TRBV30 and TRBJ2-4; the D gene is possibly TRBD1 (7 bases). Germline lookup yields CDR1 GTSNPN and CDR2 SVGIG (reference sequence). Trimming left V 3 bases short and J 6 bases short, with 12 bases between. The CDR3 is 13 residues long. CDR3 coding DNA: TGTGCCTGGAGCGGGCAGGGGGGAAACATTCAGTACTTC. Its protein is CAWSGQGGNIQYF.

The V and J genes are TRBV7-9 and TRBJ2-7; 10 nucleotides line up with TRBD2. Germline trimming cut 6 bases from V and 3 bases from J; bases unmatched to any gene: 11. The CDR3 contains 16 residues. Germline V gives CDR1 SEHNR, CDR2 FQNEAQ (reference sequence). The chain's CDR3 is CASSHHASGGDYEQYF. Written as DNA, the CDR3 is TGTGCCAGCAGTCATCATGCTAGCGGGGGTGACTACGAGCAGTACTTC.

J is TRBJ1-4 and V is TRBV2, with D maybe TRBD1 (5 bases). CDR1 is SNHLY, CDR2 FYNNEI, per germline. The CDR3 runs 15 residues. Trimming took off 7 bases at V and 4 bases at J, with 16 bases between the two ends. The CDR3 coding sequence is TGTGCCAGCACCGGCCGGACAAGTCATAATGAAAAACTGTTTTTT. It is translated as CASTGRTSHNEKLFF.

Here the CDR3 reads CASSLGASLQETQYF. The CDR3 region has the DNA TGCGCCAGCAGCTTGGGGGCCTCCCTGCAAGAGACCCAGTACTTC. The V and J genes are TRBV5-1 and TRBJ2-5, with D hard to call. CDR1 SGHRS and CDR2 YFSETQ come from the germline V gene. V dropped 0 bases and J dropped 2 bases, with 11 bases sitting between them. This CDR3 spans 15 amino acids.

Remarks on this clone: The junction departs from germline at one end; a sequencing error may be responsible. At the DNA level, this CDR3 is encoded by other sequences in the same sample as well. This chain joins TRBV7-2 and TRBJ2-7, with 8 bases that match TRBD1. The CDR3 extends over 17 amino acids. CDR1 SGHTA and CDR2 FQGNSA come from the germline V gene. CDR3 nucleotides: TGTGCCAGCAGCTTAGATGGTGGGGCAGGGGGCGGCTACGAACAGTACTTC. This sequence encodes CASSLDGGAGGGYEQYF.

This clone was recorded a few times. This chain uses TRBV19 with TRBJ1-1; 7 nucleotides match TRBD1. The CDR3 is 16 amino acids. V dropped 8 bases and J dropped 4; count of bases not matched to a gene: 16. CDR1 is LNHDA, CDR2 SQIVND, per germline (reference sequence). The CDR3 nucleotides are TGTGCCAGTCCCCCCCGCCTCGACTGGACAGGCACTGAAGCTTTCTTT. Its protein product is CASPPRLDWTGTEAFF.